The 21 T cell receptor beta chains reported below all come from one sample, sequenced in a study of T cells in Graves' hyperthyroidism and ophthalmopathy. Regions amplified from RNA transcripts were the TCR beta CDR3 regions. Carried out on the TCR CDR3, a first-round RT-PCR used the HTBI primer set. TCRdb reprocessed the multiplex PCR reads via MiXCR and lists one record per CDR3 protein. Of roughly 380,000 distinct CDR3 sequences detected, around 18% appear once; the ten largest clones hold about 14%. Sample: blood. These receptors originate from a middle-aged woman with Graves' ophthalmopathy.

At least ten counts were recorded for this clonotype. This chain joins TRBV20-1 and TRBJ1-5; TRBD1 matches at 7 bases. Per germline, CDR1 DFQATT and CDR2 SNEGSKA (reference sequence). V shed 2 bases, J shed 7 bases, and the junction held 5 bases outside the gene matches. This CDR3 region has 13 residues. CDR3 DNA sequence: TGCAGTGCTAGACAGGGGGAAGAGCAGCCCCAGCATTTT. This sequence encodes CSARQGEEQPQHF.

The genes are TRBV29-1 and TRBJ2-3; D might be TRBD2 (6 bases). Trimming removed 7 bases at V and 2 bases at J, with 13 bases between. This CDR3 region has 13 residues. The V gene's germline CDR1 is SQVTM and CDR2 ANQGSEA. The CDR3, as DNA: TGCAGCGCCAGCGGGTCGTACACAGATACGCAGTATTTT. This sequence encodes CSASGSYTDTQYF.

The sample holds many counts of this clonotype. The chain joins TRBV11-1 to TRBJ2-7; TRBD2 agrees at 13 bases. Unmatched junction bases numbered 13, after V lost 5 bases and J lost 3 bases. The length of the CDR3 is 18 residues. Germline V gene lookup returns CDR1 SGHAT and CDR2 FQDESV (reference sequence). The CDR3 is CASSTSRGLAGVYYEQYF. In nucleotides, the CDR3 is TGTGCCAGCAGCACCTCTCGTGGACTAGCGGGAGTTTACTACGAGCAGTACTTC.

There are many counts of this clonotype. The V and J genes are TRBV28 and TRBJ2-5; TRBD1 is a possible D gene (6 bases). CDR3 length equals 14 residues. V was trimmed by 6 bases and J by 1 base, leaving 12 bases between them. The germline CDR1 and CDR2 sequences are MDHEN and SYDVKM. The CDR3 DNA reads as TGTGCCAGCAGCCCTCGGACAGCCCAAGAGACCCAGTACTTC. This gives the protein CASSPRTAQETQYF.

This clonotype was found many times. DNA for the CDR3: TGTGCCAGCAGTTTATATCCCACAGGGGACGAGCAGTACTTC. This translates into CASSLYPTGDEQYF. The J gene is TRBJ2-7, the V gene TRBV28; 7 nucleotides match TRBD1. Trimming removed 1 base from V and 5 bases from J; junction bases left unmatched: 5. The V gene's germline CDR1 is MDHEN and CDR2 SYDVKM. CDR3 length equals 14 residues. The full variable domain, with the rest looked up from reference TRBV28 and TRBJ2-7, is DVKVTQSSRYLVKRTGEKVFLECVQDMDHENMFWYRQDPGLGLRLIYFSYDVKMKEKGDIPEGYSVSREKKERFSLILESASTNQTSMYLCASSLYPTGDEQYFGPGTRLTVT.

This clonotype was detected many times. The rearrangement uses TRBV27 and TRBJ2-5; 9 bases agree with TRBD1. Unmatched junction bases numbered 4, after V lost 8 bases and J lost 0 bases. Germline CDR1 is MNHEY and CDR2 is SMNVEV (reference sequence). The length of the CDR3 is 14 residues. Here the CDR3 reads CASRDREYQETQYF. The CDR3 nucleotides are TGTGCCAGCCGGGACAGGGAATACCAAGAGACCCAGTACTTC.

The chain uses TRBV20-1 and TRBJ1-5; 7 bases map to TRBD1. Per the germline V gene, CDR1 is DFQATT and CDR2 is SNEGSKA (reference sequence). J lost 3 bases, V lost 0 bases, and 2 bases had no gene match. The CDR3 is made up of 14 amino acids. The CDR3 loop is CSAREGQYNQPQHF. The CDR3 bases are TGCAGTGCTAGAGAGGGACAGTACAATCAGCCCCAGCATTTT.

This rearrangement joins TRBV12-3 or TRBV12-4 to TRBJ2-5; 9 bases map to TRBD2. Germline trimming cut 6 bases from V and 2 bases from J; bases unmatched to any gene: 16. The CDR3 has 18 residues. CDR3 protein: CASSPTPPGLAAQETQYF. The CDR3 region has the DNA TGTGCCAGCAGCCCAACCCCACCGGGACTAGCAGCACAAGAGACCCAGTACTTC.

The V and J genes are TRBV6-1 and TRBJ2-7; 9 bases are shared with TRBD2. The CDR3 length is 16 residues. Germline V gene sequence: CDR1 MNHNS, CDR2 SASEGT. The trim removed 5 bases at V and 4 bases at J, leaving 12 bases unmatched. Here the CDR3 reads CASSPILAGERYEQYF. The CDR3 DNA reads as TGTGCCAGCAGTCCCATCTTAGCGGGAGAAAGGTACGAGCAGTACTTC.

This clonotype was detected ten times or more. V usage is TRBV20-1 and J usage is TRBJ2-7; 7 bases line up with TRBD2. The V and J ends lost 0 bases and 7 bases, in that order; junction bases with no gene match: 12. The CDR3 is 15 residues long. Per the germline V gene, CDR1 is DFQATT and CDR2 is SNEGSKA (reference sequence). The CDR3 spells CSARDVRGESVEQYF. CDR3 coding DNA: TGCAGTGCTAGAGATGTTCGGGGGGAGAGCGTTGAGCAGTACTTC.

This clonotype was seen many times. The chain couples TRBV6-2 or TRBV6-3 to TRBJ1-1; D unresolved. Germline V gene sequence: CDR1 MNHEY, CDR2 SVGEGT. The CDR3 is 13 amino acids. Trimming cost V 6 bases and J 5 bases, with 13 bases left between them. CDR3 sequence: CASSPIVGTEAFF. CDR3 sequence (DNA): TGTGCCAGCAGCCCAATAGTCGGAACTGAAGCTTTCTTT.

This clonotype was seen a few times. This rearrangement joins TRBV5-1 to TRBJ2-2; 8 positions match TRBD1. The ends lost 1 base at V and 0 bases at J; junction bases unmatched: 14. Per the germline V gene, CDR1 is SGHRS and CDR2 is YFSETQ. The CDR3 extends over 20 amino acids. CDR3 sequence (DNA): TGCGCCAGCAGCTTGTACTCCCCCGGGACAGGCCTTACGAACACCGGGGAGCTGTTTTTT. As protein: CASSLYSPGTGLTNTGELFF.

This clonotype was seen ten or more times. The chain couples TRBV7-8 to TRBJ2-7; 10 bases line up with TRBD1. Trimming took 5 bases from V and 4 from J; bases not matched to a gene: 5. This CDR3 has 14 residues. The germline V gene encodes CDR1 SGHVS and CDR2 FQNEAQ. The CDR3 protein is CASSGDRGWYEQYF. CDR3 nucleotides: TGTGCCAGCAGCGGGGACAGGGGCTGGTACGAGCAGTACTTC.

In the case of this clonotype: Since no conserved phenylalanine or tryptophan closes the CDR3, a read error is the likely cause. This CDR3 is CASRLLQIGPGELFL. As DNA, the CDR3 is TGTGCCAGCAGACTGCTCCAGATAGGGCCCGGGGAGCTGTTTCTT. The chain carries TRBV28 and TRBJ2-2; D is uncertain. Germline V gene lookup returns CDR1 MDHEN and CDR2 SYDVKM. The CDR3 has 15 residues. Between the trimmed V and J ends, which lost 6 bases and 6 bases, there was a span of 17 bases.

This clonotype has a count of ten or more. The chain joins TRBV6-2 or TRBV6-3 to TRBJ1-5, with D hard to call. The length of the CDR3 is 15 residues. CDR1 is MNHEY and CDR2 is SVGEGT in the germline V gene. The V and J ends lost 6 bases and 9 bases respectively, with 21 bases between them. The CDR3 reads CASSPRRAGARPQHF. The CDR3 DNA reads TGTGCCAGCAGCCCACGGAGGGCAGGCGCTCGGCCCCAGCATTTT.

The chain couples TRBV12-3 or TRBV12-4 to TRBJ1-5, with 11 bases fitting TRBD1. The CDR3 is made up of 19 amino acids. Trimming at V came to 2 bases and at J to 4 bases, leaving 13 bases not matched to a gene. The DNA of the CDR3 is TGTGCCAGCAGTTTACCGGGACAGGGGGTACGGGGAGAAAATCAGCCCCAGCATTTT. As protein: CASSLPGQGVRGENQPQHF.

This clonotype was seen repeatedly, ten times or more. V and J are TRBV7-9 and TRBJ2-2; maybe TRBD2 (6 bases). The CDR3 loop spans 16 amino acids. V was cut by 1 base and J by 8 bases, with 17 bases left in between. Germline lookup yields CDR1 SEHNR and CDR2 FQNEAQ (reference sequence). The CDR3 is CASSLVLARRAGELFF. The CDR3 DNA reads TGTGCCAGCAGCTTAGTACTAGCCCGGAGGGCTGGGGAGCTGTTTTTT.

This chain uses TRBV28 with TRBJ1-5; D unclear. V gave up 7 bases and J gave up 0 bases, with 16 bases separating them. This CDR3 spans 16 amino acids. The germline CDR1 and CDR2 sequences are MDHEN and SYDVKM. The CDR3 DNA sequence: TGTGCCAGCACCTTGGGCGGTTGGTATAGCAATCAGCCCCAGCATTTT. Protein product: CASTLGGWYSNQPQHF.

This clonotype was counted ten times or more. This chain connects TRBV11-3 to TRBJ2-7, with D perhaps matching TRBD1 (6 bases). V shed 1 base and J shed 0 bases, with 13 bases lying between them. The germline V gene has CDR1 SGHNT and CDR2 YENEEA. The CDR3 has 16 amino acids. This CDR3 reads CASSLVGGQSSYEQYF. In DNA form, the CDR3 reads TGTGCCAGCAGCTTAGTTGGGGGCCAGAGCTCCTACGAGCAGTACTTC.

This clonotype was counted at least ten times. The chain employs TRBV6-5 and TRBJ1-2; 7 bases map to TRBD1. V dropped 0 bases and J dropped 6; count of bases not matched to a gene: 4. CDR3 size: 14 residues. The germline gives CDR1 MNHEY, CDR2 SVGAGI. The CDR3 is CASSYSKQGNGYTF. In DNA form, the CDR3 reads TGTGCCAGCAGTTACTCTAAACAGGGGAATGGCTACACCTTC.

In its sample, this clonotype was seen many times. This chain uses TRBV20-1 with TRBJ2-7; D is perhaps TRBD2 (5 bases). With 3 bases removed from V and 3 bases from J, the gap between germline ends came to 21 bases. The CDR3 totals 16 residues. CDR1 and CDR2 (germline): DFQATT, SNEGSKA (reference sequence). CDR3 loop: CSASGSSATGSYEQYF. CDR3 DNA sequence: TGCAGTGCTAGCGGTTCGTCCGCTACGGGGAGCTACGAGCAGTACTTC.